Listed here is a single T cell receptor beta chain. The antigen is undetermined. Sequencing was performed with immunoSEQ multiplex PCR; in TCRdb, only in-frame clones are kept and a portion is missing. The sample yields roughly 100,000 clones, roughly 91% seen once. Trimming took 3 bases from V and 9 from J; bases not matched to a gene: 1. This CDR3 has 11 amino acids. Looked up from germline, CDR1 is SGHTA and CDR2 is FQGNSA. These data belong to a study of T cell responses to AZD1222 COVID-19 vaccine. Study findings and constraints: Vaccine-associated CD4 TCRs ranged over spike, dominating at 160-218 and 743-854. Donors skewed white British and female; clonal diversity was possibly underestimated.

The TCR originated in an adult in good health. Sequences were derived from peripheral blood, sampled on day 0 of AZD1222 vaccination. This chain uses TRBV7-2 with TRBJ2-5, with TRBD1 matching over 7 bases. The CDR3 DNA follows: TGTGCCAGCAGCTTCGACAGGGCCCAGTACTTC. This gives the protein CASSFDRAQYF.